This TCR beta chain stems from a study of blood T cells in healthy people across ages. General study findings and limits: Fewer expanded clones and more diversity marked long-lived versus aged donors.

Germline CDR1 is MNHEY and CDR2 is SMNVEV (reference sequence). The ends lost 6 bases at V and 3 bases at J; junction bases unmatched: 5. The CDR3 totals 13 residues. This clonotype was counted a few times. Its antigen is currently unknown. A second PCR, run for roughly 6 to 11 cycles, used a sample-barcoded 5' primer plus a J-beta primer mix. TCRdb ran MiXCR on the 5' RACE reads and lists one entry per CDR3 protein. The sample lists 800,000 to 950,000 distinct CDR3 sequences; roughly 35% were seen once. The chain has TRBV27 and TRBJ2-7; 7 nucleotides line up with TRBD1. This clonotype was obtained from a man younger than 35 in good health. The sample comprised blood. CDR3: CASRPGQFYEQYF. Written as DNA, the CDR3 is TGTGCCAGCAGACCGGGACAGTTCTACGAGCAGTACTTC.